This T cell receptor (beta chain) stems from a study of blood T cell repertoires in COVID-19. There are 14 residues in the CDR3. Trimming shortened V by 4 bases and J by 3 bases, and 12 bases separated the two germline ends. Germline CDR1 and CDR2: MNHEY and SMNVEV (reference sequence). The protocol was immunoSEQ multiplex PCR, while the TCRdb copy is restricted to in-frame clones and leaves out a portion. The table has about 240,000 clones, around 81% seen once. The specimen was peripheral blood. The chain recombines TRBV27 with TRBJ1-2, with D possibly being TRBD1 (5 bases). The clonotype was recovered from a man aged 25 to 40 who had recovered from COVID-19. CDR3 coding DNA: TGTGCCAGCAGTTCCAGGGTGACAGACTATGGCTACACCTTC. This encodes CASSSRVTDYGYTF.